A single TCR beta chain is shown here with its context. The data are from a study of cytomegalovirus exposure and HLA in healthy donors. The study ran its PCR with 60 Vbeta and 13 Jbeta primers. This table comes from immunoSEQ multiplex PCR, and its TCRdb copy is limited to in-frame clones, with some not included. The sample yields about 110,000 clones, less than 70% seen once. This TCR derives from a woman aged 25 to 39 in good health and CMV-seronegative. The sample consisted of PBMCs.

DNA for the CDR3: TGTGCCAGCAGTAACAGGGGCTACAATGAGCAGTTCTTC. Encoded protein: CASSNRGYNEQFF. The chain is built from TRBV28 and TRBJ2-1, with 7 nucleotides matching TRBD1. V lost 5 bases to trimming and J lost 3 bases; unmatched junction nucleotides: 1. CDR3 length equals 13 residues. From germline, CDR1 is MDHEN and CDR2 SYDVKM.